The next 20 T cell receptor beta chains were all read from a single sample in a study of blood T cell repertoires in COVID-19. Only in-frame clones appear in the TCRdb table, and some are missing; sequencing was by immunoSEQ multiplex PCR. The sample has roughly 230,000 clones; approximately 89% are singletons. Sequenced: peripheral blood. These receptors were collected from a woman between 40 and 50 years old who had recovered from COVID-19.

This clone was counted once. The chain combines TRBV15 with TRBJ1-1; D is perhaps TRBD1 (6 bases). Germline-derived CDR1 and CDR2 are LNHNV and YYDKDF (reference sequence). This CDR3 comprises 17 residues. Trimming removed 1 base at V and 0 bases at J, with 15 bases between. CDR3 protein: CATSRVSGQPMNTEAFF. CDR3 nucleotides: TGTGCCACCAGCAGAGTCTCAGGACAGCCCATGAACACTGAAGCTTTCTTT.

V gene TRBV4-3 combines with J gene TRBJ2-1, with D possibly being TRBD2 (7 bases). The ends were cut back, 1 base at V and 7 bases at J, with 17 bases in the middle. The CDR3 contains 16 residues. In germline, CDR1 is LGHNA, CDR2 YSLEER. CDR3 bases: TGCGCCAGCAGCCAAGCGAACGGGGGGCGGGAGAATGAGCAGTTCTTC. This codes for CASSQANGGRENEQFF.

The chain links TRBV5-6 to TRBJ2-2, with 9 bases fitting TRBD1. CDR1 is SGHDT and CDR2 is YYEEEE in the germline V gene. After removal of 1 base from V and 7 bases from J, the junction contained 8 bases not matched to a gene. CDR3 length: 16 residues. The CDR3 here is CASSLSRQGESGELFF. The CDR3 nucleotides are TGTGCCAGCAGCTTGTCGCGACAGGGGGAGAGCGGGGAGCTGTTTTTT.

This clone was detected only a few times. This chain joins TRBV6-4 and TRBJ2-2; 7 bases fit TRBD2. J was trimmed by 4 bases and V by 5 bases; bases with no gene match: 4. CDR1 and CDR2 (germline): MRHNA, SNTAGT. CDR3 length equals 14 residues. CDR3 bases: TGTGCCAGCAGTACGGGGGGAGTCACCGGGGAGCTGTTTTTT. As protein: CASSTGGVTGELFF.

The chain carries TRBV9 and TRBJ2-7; tentatively, D is TRBD2 (7 bases). This CDR3 comprises 15 residues. Germline V gene lookup returns CDR1 SGDLS and CDR2 YYNGEE. Trimming shortened V by 0 bases and J by 5 bases, and 15 bases separated the two germline ends. CDR3 sequence (DNA): TGTGCCAGCAGCGTAGGCGGGGGCGGTGGGGACGAGCAGTACTTC. Its protein product is CASSVGGGGGDEQYF.

The chain is built from TRBV7-7 and TRBJ2-7, with TRBD1 as a possible D gene (6 bases). Germline V gives CDR1 SSHAT, CDR2 FNYEAQ (reference sequence). V was cut by 5 bases and J by 6 bases, with 20 bases left in between. This CDR3 has 15 amino acids. In DNA, the CDR3 is TGTGCCAGCAGCCCCGCATCGGCAGGGGTGTCCGAGCAGTACTTC. Translated, it gives CASSPASAGVSEQYF.

Of note for this clone: Other nucleotide sequences in the sample specify the same CDR3. The chain has TRBV6-2 or TRBV6-3 and TRBJ1-1; 7 bases fit TRBD1. V dropped 2 bases and J dropped 10; count of bases not matched to a gene: 1. Germline CDR1 reads MNHEY; CDR2 reads SVGEGT. CDR3 size: 11 residues. This chain's CDR3 is CASSYPGGAFF. Written as DNA, the CDR3 is TGTGCCAGCAGTTACCCAGGGGGAGCTTTCTTT.

J is TRBJ2-7 and V is TRBV25-1; the D gene is possibly TRBD1 (6 bases). The germline V gene has CDR1 MGHDK and CDR2 SYGVNS. The CDR3 has 14 residues. V dropped 8 bases and J dropped 3 bases, with 17 bases sitting between them. This chain's CDR3 is CASRFRRGFYEQYV. The CDR3 bases are TGTGCCAGCCGCTTCCGAAGGGGGTTCTACGAGCAGTACGTC.

This chain connects TRBV30 to TRBJ2-5; perhaps TRBD2 as D (6 bases). CDR1 is GTSNPN and CDR2 is SVGIG in the germline V gene (reference sequence). This CDR3 has 14 residues. The V end lost 1 base, the J end lost 2 bases, and 11 bases lay between the germline ends. CDR3 loop: CAWSAGLLQETQYF. The DNA for the CDR3 is TGTGCCTGGAGTGCGGGACTCCTACAAGAGACCCAGTACTTC. The whole variable domain, remainder taken from reference TRBV30 and TRBJ2-5, is SQTIHQWPATLVQPVGSPLSLECTVEGTSNPNLYWYRQAAGRGLQLLFYSVGIGQISSEVPQNLSASRPQDRQFILSSKKLLLSDSGFYLCAWSAGLLQETQYFGPGTRLLVL.

This chain links TRBV7-9 with TRBJ2-3, with TRBD1 matching over 7 bases. Germline V gene sequence: CDR1 SEHNR, CDR2 FQNEAQ (reference sequence). V trimming: 1 base; J trimming: 4 bases; junction bases outside the gene matches: 2. CDR3 length: 14 residues. The CDR3 here is CASSLVTGADTQYF. The DNA for the CDR3 is TGTGCCAGCAGCTTAGTCACAGGGGCAGATACGCAGTATTTT.

This chain uses TRBV24-1 with TRBJ1-4; D possibly corresponds to TRBD1 (6 bases). This CDR3 comprises 15 residues. Germline-derived CDR1 and CDR2 are KGHDR and SFDVKD. V was pared by 4 bases and J by 0 bases, with 8 bases between. The CDR3 spells CATSEGTSTNEKLFF. CDR3 sequence (DNA): TGTGCCACCAGTGAAGGGACATCAACTAATGAAAAACTGTTTTTT.

The V and J genes are TRBV7-6 and TRBJ2-2; D is unresolved. V lost 4 bases and J lost 6, with 6 bases in between. Germline V gene lookup returns CDR1 SGHVS and CDR2 FNYEAQ. This CDR3 has 12 residues. The DNA for the CDR3 is TGTGCCAGCAGCTCCTACCCCGGGGAGCTGTTTTTT. Translation gives CASSSYPGELFF.

The CDR3 DNA is TGTGCCAGCAGCTCGCTAGCGGGGATCACAGATACGCAGTATTTT. Its protein product is CASSSLAGITDTQYF. This chain links TRBV7-2 with TRBJ2-3; 9 bases fit TRBD2. This CDR3 has 15 residues. Trimming took 4 bases from V and 2 from J; bases not matched to a gene: 4. Germline loops: CDR1 SGHTA, CDR2 FQGNSA. The entire variable domain, with the rest obtained from reference TRBV7-2 and TRBJ2-3, is as follows: GAGVSQSPSNKVTEKGKDVELRCDPISGHTALYWYRQSLGQGLEFLIYFQGNSAPDKSGLPSDRFSAERTGGSVSTLTIQRTQQEDSAVYLCASSSLAGITDTQYFGPGTRLTVL.

This clone is a singleton in its sample. The J gene is TRBJ2-3, the V gene TRBV7-9; 10 positions match TRBD2. Germline assignment: CDR1 SEHNR and CDR2 FQNEAQ (reference sequence). The length of the CDR3 is 16 residues. The V and J ends lost 4 bases and 10 bases, in that order; junction bases with no gene match: 14. CDR3 sequence reads: CASSSVPGLAQFAQYF. The CDR3 DNA reads TGTGCCAGCAGCTCGGTCCCGGGACTAGCGCAATTCGCGCAGTATTTT.

The CDR3 loop reads CASSYSRLGGNYEQYF. The CDR3, as DNA: TGTGCCAGCAGTTACTCACGGCTCGGCGGGAACTACGAGCAGTACTTC. The chain combines TRBV6-5 with TRBJ2-7; weak D call: TRBD2 (6 bases). Germline V lookup: CDR1 MNHEY, CDR2 SVGAGI. Trimming removed 0 bases from V and 3 bases from J, with 15 bases in between. The length of the CDR3 is 16 residues.

The count of this clone is one. V usage is TRBV2 and J usage is TRBJ2-3; 11 bases are a match to TRBD2. The CDR3 is 15 residues long. Trimming at V came to 5 bases and at J to 4 bases, leaving 5 bases not matched to a gene. Germline CDR1 and CDR2: SNHLY and FYNNEI. CDR3 in DNA: TGTGCCAGCAGTAAACTAGCGGGAGTACCAGATACGCAGTATTTT. This sequence encodes CASSKLAGVPDTQYF.

The V and J genes are TRBV11-2 and TRBJ2-3; TRBD2 matches at 7 bases. J was trimmed by 2 bases and V by 8 bases; bases with no gene match: 4. From germline, CDR1 is SGHAT and CDR2 FQNNGV. This CDR3 comprises 13 residues. The CDR3 nucleotides read TGTGCCAGCGCCGGGGGGAACACAGATACGCAGTATTTT. It encodes CASAGGNTDTQYF.

The chain is built from TRBV30 and TRBJ1-1; D call uncertain. Germline CDR1 is GTSNPN and CDR2 is SVGIG (reference sequence). This CDR3 is 12 amino acids long. V was pared by 4 bases and J by 5 bases, with 11 bases between. The CDR3 sequence is CAWIRETTEAFF. The CDR3 DNA reads TGTGCCTGGATTCGGGAGACTACTGAAGCTTTCTTT.

This rearrangement joins TRBV29-1 to TRBJ2-5, with 7 positions matching TRBD1. From germline, CDR1 is SQVTM and CDR2 ANQGSEA. The CDR3 consists of 14 residues. Germline trimming cut 6 bases from V and 2 bases from J; bases unmatched to any gene: 9. The CDR3 DNA follows: TGCAGCGTGGGTAAAGGGACAGATCAAGAGACCCAGTACTTC. Residues: CSVGKGTDQETQYF.

The genes are TRBV15 and TRBJ1-1; TRBD1 matches at 7 bases. In germline, CDR1 is LNHNV, CDR2 YYDKDF (reference sequence). This CDR3 region has 14 residues. J lost 5 bases, V lost 3 bases, and 6 bases had no gene match. CDR3: CATSSIGGRTEAFF. The CDR3 nucleotides read TGTGCCACCAGCAGTATAGGGGGCAGGACTGAAGCTTTCTTT. Full variable domain (remainder filled in from reference TRBV15 and TRBJ1-1): DAMVIQNPRYQVTQFGKPVTLSCSQTLNHNVMYWYQQKSSQAPKLLFHYYDKDFNNEADTPDNFQSRRPNTSFCFLDIRSPGLGDTAMYLCATSSIGGRTEAFFGQGTRLTVV.